The 11 T cell receptor beta chains given below trace back to one sample, sequenced in a study of response to subunit inactivated influenza vaccine. TCRdb processed the RT-PCR reads anew with MiXCR; each CDR3 protein has one entry. The sample holds approximately 200,000 distinct CDR3 sequences; over 13% are singletons and the top ten take roughly 24%. The sequencing here drew on CD8+ T cells sorted from PBMCs, taken roughly 5 days after vaccination. All receptors derive from a man between 50 and 59 years old who received an inactivated influenza vaccine.

The chain recombines TRBV9 with TRBJ2-1; D is possibly TRBD2 (6 bases). CDR1 is SGDLS and CDR2 is YYNGEE in the germline V gene. The CDR3 is 16 amino acids. Trimming cost V 3 bases and J 3 bases, with 16 bases left between them. The CDR3 loop reads CASSGGLASYYNEQFF. The CDR3 DNA reads TGTGCCAGCAGCGGGGGTCTAGCGAGTTACTACAATGAGCAGTTCTTC.

The chain uses TRBV3-1 and TRBJ1-1, with TRBD1 matching 7 bases. V lost 4 bases, J lost 4 bases, and 6 bases stayed unmatched. Germline V gene data show CDR1 as LGHDT and CDR2 as YNNKEL (reference sequence). This CDR3 has 14 residues. The chain's CDR3 is CASSPRAGGTEAFF. CDR3 coding DNA: TGTGCCAGCAGCCCCAGGGCAGGGGGCACTGAAGCTTTCTTT.

This clonotype was counted between two and nine times. The chain couples TRBV11-1 to TRBJ2-1, with TRBD2 matching 12 bases. V was pared by 5 bases and J by 8 bases, with 16 bases of the junction left unmatched. There are 18 residues in the CDR3. Germline lookup yields CDR1 SGHAT and CDR2 FQDESV (reference sequence). The CDR3 sequence: CASSHDASGRALWDEQFF. The CDR3 DNA sequence: TGTGCCAGCAGCCACGATGCTAGCGGGAGGGCCCTCTGGGATGAGCAGTTCTTC. Together with reference TRBV11-1 and TRBJ2-1, the CDR3 gives the full variable domain: EAEVAQSPRYKITEKSQAVAFWCDPISGHATLYWYRQILGQGPELLVQFQDESVVDDSQLPKDRFSAERLKGVDSTLKIQPAELGDSAMYLCASSHDASGRALWDEQFFGPGTRLTVL.

The sample holds many counts of this clonotype. The chain recombines TRBV12-3 or TRBV12-4 with TRBJ2-7; possibly TRBD2 for D (6 bases). The CDR3 extends over 14 amino acids. Trimming took 2 bases from V and 3 from J, leaving 11 bases between them. The CDR3 loop reads CASSLKEGGYEQYF. In DNA form, the CDR3 reads TGTGCCAGCAGTTTAAAGGAGGGAGGCTACGAGCAGTACTTC.

The chain carries TRBV4-1 and TRBJ1-6; 8 nucleotides match TRBD1. The ends lost 4 bases at V and 7 bases at J; junction bases unmatched: 3. This CDR3 has 14 amino acids. CDR1 is MGHRA, CDR2 YSYEKL, per germline. The CDR3: CASSPRGLNSPLHF. The DNA of the CDR3 is TGCGCCAGCAGCCCCAGGGGGCTGAATTCACCCCTCCACTTT.

This clonotype was counted between two and nine times. The chain combines TRBV20-1 with TRBJ2-7; D gene ambiguous. The germline V and J ends were trimmed by 0 bases and 3 bases, with 15 bases remaining between them. This CDR3 has 15 amino acids. CDR1 is DFQATT and CDR2 is SNEGSKA in the germline V gene (reference sequence). The CDR3, as DNA: TGCAGTGCTAGAGAAGTTCGAAGCAGTAACTACGAGCAGTACTTC. Protein sequence: CSAREVRSSNYEQYF.

The rearrangement links TRBV4-2 to TRBJ2-5; TRBD2 aligns across 10 bases. This CDR3 is 16 amino acids long. Trimming cost V 1 base and J 5 bases; bases outside gene matches: 7. The germline CDR1 and CDR2 sequences are LGHNA and YNFKEQ. As DNA, the CDR3 is TGTGCCAGCAGCCAAGCTAGCGGGAGTGGGATGGAGACCCAGTACTTC. It is translated as CASSQASGSGMETQYF.

In its sample, this clonotype was seen a few times. One end of the junction varies from germline; a read error may be responsible. V usage is TRBV29-1 and J usage is TRBJ2-2; no clear D gene. CDR3 length: 12 amino acids. Germline CDR1 and CDR2: SQVTM and ANQGSEA. The DNA of the CDR3 is TGCAGCGTTGAAGAGGGCACCCGGGAGCTGTTTTTT. Its protein is CSVEEGTRELFF.

This clonotype was observed a few times. The V and J genes are TRBV24-1 and TRBJ2-1; 8 bases are shared with TRBD2. CDR3 length equals 17 residues. The ends lost 3 bases at V and 7 bases at J; junction bases unmatched: 13. The germline V gene encodes CDR1 KGHDR and CDR2 SFDVKD. Here the CDR3 DNA reads TGTGCCACCAGTGATCACGACCGCCTAAGCGGGAGAAATGAGCAGTTCTTC. It codes for CATSDHDRLSGRNEQFF.

J is TRBJ2-5 and V is TRBV16; D is undetermined. The CDR3 is 14 residues long. V lost 0 bases and J lost 1, with 6 bases in between. CDR1 is KGHSY, CDR2 FQNENV, per germline. The CDR3 sequence: CASSQSNSQETQYF. CDR3 sequence (DNA): TGTGCCAGCAGCCAATCGAATAGCCAAGAGACCCAGTACTTC. The full variable domain, rest sourced from reference TRBV16 and TRBJ2-5, is GEEVAQTPKHLVRGEGQKAKLYCAPIKGHSYVFWYQQVLKNEFKFLISFQNENVFDETGMPKERFSAKCLPNSPCSLEIQATKLEDSAVYFCASSQSNSQETQYFGPGTRLLVL.

The chain combines TRBV3-1 with TRBJ2-7; TRBD2 agrees at 7 bases. The CDR3 extends over 15 amino acids. CDR1 is LGHDT and CDR2 is YNNKEL in the germline V gene (reference sequence). Germline trimming cut 10 bases from V and 4 bases from J; bases unmatched to any gene: 16. The DNA for the CDR3 is TGTGCCACCTCCCAAGATACGGGGAGGGTTTACGAGCAGTACTTC. Translating it yields CATSQDTGRVYEQYF.